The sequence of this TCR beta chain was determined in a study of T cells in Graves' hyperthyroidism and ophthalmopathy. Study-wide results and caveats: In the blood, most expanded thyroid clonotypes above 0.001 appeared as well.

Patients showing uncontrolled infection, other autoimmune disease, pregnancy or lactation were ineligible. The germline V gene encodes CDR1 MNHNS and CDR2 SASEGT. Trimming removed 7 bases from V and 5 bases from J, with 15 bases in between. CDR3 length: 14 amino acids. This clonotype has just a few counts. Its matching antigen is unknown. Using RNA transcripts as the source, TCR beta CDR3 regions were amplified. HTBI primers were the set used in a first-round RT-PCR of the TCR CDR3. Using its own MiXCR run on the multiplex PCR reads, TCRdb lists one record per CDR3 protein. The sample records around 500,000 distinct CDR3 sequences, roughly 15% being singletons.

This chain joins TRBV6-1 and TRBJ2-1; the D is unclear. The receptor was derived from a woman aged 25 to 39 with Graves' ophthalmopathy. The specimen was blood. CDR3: CASTTASADNEQFF. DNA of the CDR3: TGTGCCAGCACCACGGCGAGCGCGGACAATGAGCAGTTCTTC.